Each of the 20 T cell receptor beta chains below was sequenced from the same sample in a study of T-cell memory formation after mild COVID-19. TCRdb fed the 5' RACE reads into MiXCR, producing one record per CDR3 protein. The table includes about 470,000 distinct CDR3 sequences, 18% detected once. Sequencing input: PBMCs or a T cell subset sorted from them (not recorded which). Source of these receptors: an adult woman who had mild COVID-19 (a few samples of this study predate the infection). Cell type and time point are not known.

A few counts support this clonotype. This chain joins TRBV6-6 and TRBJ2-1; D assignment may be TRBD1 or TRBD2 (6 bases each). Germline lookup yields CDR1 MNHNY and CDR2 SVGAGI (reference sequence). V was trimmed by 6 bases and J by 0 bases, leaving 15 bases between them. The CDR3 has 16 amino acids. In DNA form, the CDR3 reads TGTGCCAGCAGGGGACTGCAGGGGAGCTCCTACAATGAGCAGTTCTTC. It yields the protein CASRGLQGSSYNEQFF.

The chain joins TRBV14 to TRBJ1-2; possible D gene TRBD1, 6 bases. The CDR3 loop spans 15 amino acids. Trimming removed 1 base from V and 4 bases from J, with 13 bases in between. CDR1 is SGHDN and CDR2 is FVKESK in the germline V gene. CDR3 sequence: CASSQGWTALYGYTF. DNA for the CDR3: TGTGCCAGCAGCCAAGGGTGGACAGCCCTCTATGGCTACACCTTC.

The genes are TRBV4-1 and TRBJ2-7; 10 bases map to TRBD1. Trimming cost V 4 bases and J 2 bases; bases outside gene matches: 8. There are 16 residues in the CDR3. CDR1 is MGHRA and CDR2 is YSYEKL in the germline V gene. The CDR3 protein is CASSRGGQGTTYEQYF. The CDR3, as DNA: TGCGCCAGCAGCCGGGGGGGACAGGGGACCACCTACGAGCAGTACTTC.

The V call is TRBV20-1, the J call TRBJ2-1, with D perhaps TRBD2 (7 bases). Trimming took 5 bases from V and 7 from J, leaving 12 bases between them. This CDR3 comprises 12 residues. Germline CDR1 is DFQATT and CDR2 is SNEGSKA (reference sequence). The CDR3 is CSAVEGGNEQFF. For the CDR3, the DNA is TGCAGTGCTGTCGAGGGGGGGAATGAGCAGTTCTTC.

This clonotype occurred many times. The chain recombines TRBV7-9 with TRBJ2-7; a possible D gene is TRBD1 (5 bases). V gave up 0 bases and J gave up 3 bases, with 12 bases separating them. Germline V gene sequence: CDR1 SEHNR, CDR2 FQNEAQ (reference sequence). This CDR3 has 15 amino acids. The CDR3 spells CASSLARVGDYEQYF. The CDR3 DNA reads TGTGCCAGCAGCTTAGCCAGGGTAGGAGACTACGAGCAGTACTTC.

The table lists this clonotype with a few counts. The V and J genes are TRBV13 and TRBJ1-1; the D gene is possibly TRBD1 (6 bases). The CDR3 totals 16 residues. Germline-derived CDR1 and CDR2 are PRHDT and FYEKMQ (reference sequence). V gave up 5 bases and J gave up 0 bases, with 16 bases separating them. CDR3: CASSLRGTNMNTEAFF. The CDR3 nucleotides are TGTGCCAGCAGCCTAAGGGGGACAAACATGAACACTGAAGCTTTCTTT.

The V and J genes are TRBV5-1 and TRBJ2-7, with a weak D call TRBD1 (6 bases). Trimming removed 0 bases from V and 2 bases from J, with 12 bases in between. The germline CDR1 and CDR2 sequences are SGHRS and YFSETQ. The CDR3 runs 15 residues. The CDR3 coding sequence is TGCGCCAGCAGCTTGGCCTTAACAGGGACCTACGAGCAGTACTTC. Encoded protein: CASSLALTGTYEQYF. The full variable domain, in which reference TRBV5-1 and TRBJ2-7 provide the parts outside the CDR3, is KAGVTQTPRYLIKTRGQQVTLSCSPISGHRSVSWYQQTPGQGLQFLFEYFSETQRNKGNFPGRFSGRQFSNSRSEMNVSTLELGDSALYLCASSLALTGTYEQYFGPGTRLTVT.

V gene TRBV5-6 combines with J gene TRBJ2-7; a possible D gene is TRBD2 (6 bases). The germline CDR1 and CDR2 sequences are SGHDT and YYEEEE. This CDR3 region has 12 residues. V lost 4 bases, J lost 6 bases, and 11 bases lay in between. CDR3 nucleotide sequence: TGTGCCAGCAGCACGACTAGTAGCGAGCAGTACTTC. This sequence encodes CASSTTSSEQYF.

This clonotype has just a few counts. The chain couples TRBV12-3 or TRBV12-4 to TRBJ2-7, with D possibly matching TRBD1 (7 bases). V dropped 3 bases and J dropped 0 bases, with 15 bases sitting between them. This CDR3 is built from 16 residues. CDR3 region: CASSLGRRGPSYEQYF. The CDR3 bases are TGTGCCAGCAGTTTGGGGAGGAGGGGGCCCTCCTACGAGCAGTACTTC.

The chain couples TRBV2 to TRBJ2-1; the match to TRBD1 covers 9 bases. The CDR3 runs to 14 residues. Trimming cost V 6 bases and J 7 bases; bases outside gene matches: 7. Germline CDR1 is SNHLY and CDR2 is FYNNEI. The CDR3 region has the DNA TGTGCCAGCAGCCTGGACAGGGGTAAGAATGAGCAGTTCTTC. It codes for CASSLDRGKNEQFF.

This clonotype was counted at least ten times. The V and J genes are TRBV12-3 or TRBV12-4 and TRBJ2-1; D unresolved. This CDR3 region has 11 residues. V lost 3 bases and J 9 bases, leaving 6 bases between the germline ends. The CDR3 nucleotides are TGTGCCAGCAGTTTGAGGTCTGAGCAGTTCTTC. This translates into CASSLRSEQFF.

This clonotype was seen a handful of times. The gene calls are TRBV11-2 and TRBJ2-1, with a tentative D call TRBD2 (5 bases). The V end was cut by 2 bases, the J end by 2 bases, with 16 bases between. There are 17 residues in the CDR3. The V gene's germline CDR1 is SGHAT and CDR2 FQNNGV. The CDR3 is CASSLRIGAVAYNEQFF. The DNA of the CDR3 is TGTGCCAGCAGCTTAAGAATTGGAGCGGTCGCCTACAATGAGCAGTTCTTC.

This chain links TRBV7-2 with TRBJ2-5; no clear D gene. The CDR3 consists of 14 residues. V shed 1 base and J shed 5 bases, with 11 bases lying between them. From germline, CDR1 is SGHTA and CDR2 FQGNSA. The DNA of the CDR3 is TGTGCCAGCAGCTTAGGGATATTCCCCGAGACCCAGTACTTC. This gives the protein CASSLGIFPETQYF.

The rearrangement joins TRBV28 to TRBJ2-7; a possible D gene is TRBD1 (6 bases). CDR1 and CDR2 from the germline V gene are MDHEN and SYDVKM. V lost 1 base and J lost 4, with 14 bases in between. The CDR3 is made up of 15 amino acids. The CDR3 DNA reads TGTGCCAGCAGTTTATTAAGGGGACACCTTTACGAGCAGTACTTC. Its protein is CASSLLRGHLYEQYF.

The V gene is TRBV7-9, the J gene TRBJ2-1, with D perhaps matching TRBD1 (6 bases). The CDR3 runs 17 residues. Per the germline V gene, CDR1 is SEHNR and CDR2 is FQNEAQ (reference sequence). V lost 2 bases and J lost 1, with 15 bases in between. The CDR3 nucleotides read TGTGCCAGCAGCTTACCGCCAGGGGTAGGTTCCTACAATGAGCAGTTCTTC. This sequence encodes CASSLPPGVGSYNEQFF.

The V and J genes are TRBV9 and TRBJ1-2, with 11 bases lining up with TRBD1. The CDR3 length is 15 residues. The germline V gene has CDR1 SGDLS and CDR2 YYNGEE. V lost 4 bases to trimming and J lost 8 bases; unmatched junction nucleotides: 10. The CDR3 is CASSLNPRTGGGYTF. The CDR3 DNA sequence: TGTGCCAGCAGCCTAAACCCGAGGACAGGGGGCGGCTACACCTTC.

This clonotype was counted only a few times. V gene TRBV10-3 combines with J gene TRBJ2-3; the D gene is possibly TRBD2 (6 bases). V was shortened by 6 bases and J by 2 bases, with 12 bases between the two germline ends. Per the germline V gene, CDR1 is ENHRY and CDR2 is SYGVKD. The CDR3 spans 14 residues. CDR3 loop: CAIRVRGYTDTQYF. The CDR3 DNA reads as TGTGCCATCAGAGTGCGGGGCTACACAGATACGCAGTATTTT.

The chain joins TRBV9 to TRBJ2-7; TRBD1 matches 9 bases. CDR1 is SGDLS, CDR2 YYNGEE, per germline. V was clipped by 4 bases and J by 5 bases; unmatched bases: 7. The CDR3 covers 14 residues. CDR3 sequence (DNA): TGTGCCAGCAGCCCCCGGGACAGGGCCCACGAGCAGTACTTC. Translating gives CASSPRDRAHEQYF.

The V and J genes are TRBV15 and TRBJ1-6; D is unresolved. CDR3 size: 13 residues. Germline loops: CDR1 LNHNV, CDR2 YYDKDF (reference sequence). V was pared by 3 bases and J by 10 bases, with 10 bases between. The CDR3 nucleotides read TGTGCCACCAGCAGGGGGAACGGATCACCCCTCCACTTT. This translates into CATSRGNGSPLHF.

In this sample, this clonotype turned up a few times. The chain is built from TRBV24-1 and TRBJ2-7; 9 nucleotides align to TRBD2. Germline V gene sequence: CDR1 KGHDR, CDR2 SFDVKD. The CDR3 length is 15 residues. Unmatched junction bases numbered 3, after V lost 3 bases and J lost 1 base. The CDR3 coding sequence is TGTGCCACCAGTGATCCCACTAGCGGGTCCTACGAGCAGTACTTC. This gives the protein CATSDPTSGSYEQYF.